This TCR beta chain appears in the sequencing data of a study of siplizumab effects on memory and regulatory T cells. Study observations and caveats: Treg-derived clones made up an average of about 64% of mappable alloreactive CD4+ clones with siplizumab and approximately 30% in controls. A major contribution to the alloresponse seemed to be made by naive T cells, which seemed more diverse than memory cells.

To note about this clone: Its antigen is still unknown.

For every sample, about 10^5 TCR templates were assayed. Only in-frame clones appear in the TCRdb table, and some are missing; sequencing was by immunoSEQ multiplex PCR. The sample carries about 97,000 clones, 80% to 95% recorded once. Trimming stripped 7 bases from V and 2 bases from J, with 12 bases between. CDR1 and CDR2 (germline): MNHNS, SASEGT. The CDR3 totals 14 residues. The receptor comes from a human donor in good health. The sample taken for sequencing was non-Treg CD4+ T cells sorted from blood. The rearrangement links TRBV6-1 to TRBJ1-5, with D possibly being TRBD1 (5 bases). The CDR3, as DNA: TGTGCCAGCATGTTCGGGGCAGGCAATCAGCCCCAGCATTTT. Its protein is CASMFGAGNQPQHF.